This T cell receptor (beta chain) stems from a study of blood T cell repertoires in COVID-19. Turning to the study itself: The United States, Italy and Spain supplied acute and convalescent COVID-19 samples. The analysed material was cDNA or gDNA that came from T cells, B-cell-depleted T cells, or PBMCs.

The length of the CDR3 is 15 residues. J was trimmed by 1 base and V by 4 bases; bases with no gene match: 5. Germline V gives CDR1 SGHKS, CDR2 YYEKEE (reference sequence). Authors' analysis steps: By means of reference gene primer amplification, nucleated cell counts were estimated. The repertoire was sequenced with immunoSEQ multiplex PCR; TCRdb's copy has only in-frame clones and lacks some. For V, J and clone size, that table is used; D and trimming come from the DNA. Here the sample spans 60,000 to 80,000 clones, around 88% being singletons. The specimen sequenced was peripheral blood. The TCR sequence derives from a woman between 65 and 79 years old with acute or convalescent COVID-19. The genes are TRBV5-5 and TRBJ1-2, with 9 nucleotides matching TRBD1. In nucleotides, the CDR3 is TGTGCCAGCAGCCCCTCGACAGGGGGTAACTATGGCTACACCTTC. Its translation: CASSPSTGGNYGYTF. Using reference TRBV5-5 and TRBJ1-2 for the parts outside the CDR3, the full variable domain is DAGVTQSPTHLIKTRGQQVTLRCSPISGHKSVSWYQQVLGQGPQFIFQYYEKEERGRGNFPDRFSARQFPNYSSELNVNALLLGDSALYLCASSPSTGGNYGYTFGSGTRLTVV.